This TCR beta chain appears in the sequencing data of a study of CD8+ T cells in alopecia areata. The study, taken as a whole, reports: Scalp and blood samples kept many expanded lesional clones throughout tofacitinib.

As for this clone: Its antigen is still unknown.

Following extraction, RNA underwent reverse transcription to cDNA, which served as the sequencing template. Sequencing was performed with immunoSEQ multiplex PCR; in TCRdb, only in-frame clones are kept and a portion is missing. The sample yields more than 110,000 clones, roughly 80% seen once. The treatment denotes: oral pan-JAK inhibitor, 5-10 mg twice daily. Lesional scalp punch biopsies and peripheral blood came from alopecia areata patients. This TCR derives from a human donor with alopecia areata. The sample consisted of CD8+ T cells sorted from blood, taken at week 4, from a patient treated with tofacitinib.

The CDR3 DNA reads TGCAGCGTACAGAGCTCCTATAATTCACCCCTCCACTTT. The encoded protein is CSVQSSYNSPLHF. This chain connects TRBV29-1 to TRBJ1-6; D remains unclear. The length of the CDR3 is 13 residues. Trimming shortened V by 6 bases and J by 0 bases, and 6 bases separated the two germline ends. The V gene's germline CDR1 is SQVTM and CDR2 ANQGSEA.